Reported below is one T cell receptor (beta chain). The entry originates in a study of cytomegalovirus exposure and HLA in healthy donors. Germline V gene data show CDR1 as LNHDA and CDR2 as SQIVND (reference sequence). The length of the CDR3 is 12 residues. V gave up 5 bases and J gave up 4 bases, with 8 bases separating them. Profiled with immunoSEQ multiplex PCR; TCRdb holds only in-frame clones, not every one. The sample lists about 250,000 clones, about 90% occurring once. The chain employs TRBV19 and TRBJ1-1, with TRBD1 as a possible D gene (5 bases). The TCR was taken from a man aged 18 to 30 in good health and CMV-seropositive. Material: PBMCs. In nucleotides, the CDR3 is TGTGCCAGTAGTCCTGGGGCCACTGAAGCTTTCTTT. Amino acid sequence: CASSPGATEAFF.